The present T cell receptor beta chain was sequenced within a study of blood T cell repertoires in COVID-19. Germline CDR1 reads SGHTA; CDR2 reads FQGTGA. Trimming shortened V by 8 bases and J by 5 bases, and 15 bases separated the two germline ends. The CDR3 has 13 amino acids. The method was immunoSEQ multiplex PCR; TCRdb's version includes in-frame clones alone and lacks a portion of them. The sample records about 50,000 clones, roughly 85% being singletons. The sequenced sample consisted of peripheral blood. This sequence originates from a man in his fifties or sixties with acute or convalescent COVID-19. This chain joins TRBV7-3 and TRBJ2-5, with TRBD2 as a possible D gene (6 bases). The chain's CDR3 is CASSRDGGETQYF. CDR3 nucleotides: TGTGCCAGCTCAAGGGATGGGGGGGAGACCCAGTACTTC.